This TCR beta chain was identified during a study of shared T cell receptors in the human thymus (dated by TCRdb to the early 2020s). General notes on the study: The study examined how self-reactive, shared T-cell receptor alpha chains are generated in the human thymus.

The protocol used for the library was the immunoSEQ multiplex PCR assay. The table was pulled from immuneACCESS by TCRdb, which kept in-frame rearrangements only. Such tables lose some clones; where checked, under half of the loss comes from unresolved V genes, and the rest has no known cause. The sample has fewer than 700,000 clones on record, approximately 88% of them singletons. Over 0.008% of the sample is taken by the ten largest. The CDR3, from cysteine to phenylalanine, totals 13 residues. Just CDR3 DNA is preserved here, 39 bases in frame from base 1. The junction shows trimming of 8 bases on V and 7 bases on J, and the gene matches do not reach 7 bases of it. The germline V gene encodes CDR1 SGHVS and CDR2 FNYEAQ. With regard to this clone: The specificity of this receptor is unknown. Base qualities are not provided; no much larger clone lies one nucleotide away.

These data also featured in a second study, about human thymus T cells. According to the second study: The donors were immunologically healthy infants in Finland who had open corrective cardiac surgery for congenital heart defects. The thymus tissue came from surgical resects taken out during corrective cardiac surgery. Biased V and J gene segment usage appeared to be present in both thymic and peripheral blood repertoires. The related research reported highly overlapping thymic TCR repertoires among unrelated individuals. The study used under 10 infant thymus samples plus four related peripheral blood samples to characterize TCR alpha and beta repertoires. Donor ages ranging from 7 to 244 days were recorded, and 5 or 6 male and two female infants were included in the cohort. After being mechanically released from the tissue, thymocytes were kept at -70 degrees C in pellets of about 8.5-34 million cells. Genomic DNA was extracted from frozen cell pellets with a QIAsymphony instrument. Using the immunoSEQ multiplex PCR assay, the TCRB and TCRAD loci were amplified from a standardized quantity of quality-controlled genomic DNA. The V(D)J region was spanned by amplicons of a length sufficient to cover the CDR3 and to identify V and J genes. Amplicon sequencing was performed on an Illumina platform through the commercial immunoSEQ service. Primer bias and sequencing errors were corrected as previously described, and TCRAD and TCRB were defined on the basis of the IMGT database. immunoSEQ Analyzer 3.0 and VDJTools were used for repertoire analysis, which covered basic statistics, V/J segment usage, diversity estimates, rarefaction and pairwise overlap. Diversity was estimated using the Chao1, ChaoE, Efron-Thisted, Shannon and inverse Simpson indices, and was also estimated on datasets down-sampled to the size of the smallest sample. Repertoire overlap used strict matching of CDR3 nucleotide sequence, V gene and J gene, with Jaccard-based multidimensional scaling clustering. On average, roughly 890,000 unique TCRB clonotypes were obtained from thymus samples, compared with about 86,000 from blood samples.

The sequenced sample was thymocytes. The rearrangement joined TRBV7-6 to TRBJ2-7, and 11 junction bases match TRBD2. The sequence derives from a boy in the first two years of life with a congenital heart defect. Donor details come from another sample of the same person, matched by shared clones. Here the CDR3 is given as CASLSGRAREQYF. The nucleotide sequence reads as follows: TGTGCCAGCCTTAGCGGGAGGGCCCGGGAGCAGTACTTC.